This T cell receptor (beta chain) was recorded in a study of blood T cell repertoires in COVID-19. About the research overall: In each case, the material was cDNA or gDNA derived from T cells, B-cell-depleted T cells, or PBMCs.

This clone was recorded a few times. Trimming stripped 1 base from V and 1 base from J, with 10 bases between. Germline CDR1 SGHTA, CDR2 FQGNSA. This CDR3 is built from 15 residues. Per the original methods: Reference gene primer amplification gave nucleated cell count estimates. Profiling relied on immunoSEQ multiplex PCR, and the TCRdb table lists in-frame clones only, not all of them. V and J calls and clone size are as listed in that table; D and trimming were resolved from the DNA. The sample has around 230,000 clones, 70% to 90% seen once. The receptor was derived from a woman between 65 and 79 years old with active or convalescent COVID-19. The V call is TRBV7-2, the J call TRBJ1-1; perhaps TRBD1 as D (5 bases). The sample comprised peripheral blood. The CDR3 DNA reads as TGTGCCAGCAGCTTAGAGTTAGGGGCGAACACTGAAGCTTTCTTT. It encodes CASSLELGANTEAFF.